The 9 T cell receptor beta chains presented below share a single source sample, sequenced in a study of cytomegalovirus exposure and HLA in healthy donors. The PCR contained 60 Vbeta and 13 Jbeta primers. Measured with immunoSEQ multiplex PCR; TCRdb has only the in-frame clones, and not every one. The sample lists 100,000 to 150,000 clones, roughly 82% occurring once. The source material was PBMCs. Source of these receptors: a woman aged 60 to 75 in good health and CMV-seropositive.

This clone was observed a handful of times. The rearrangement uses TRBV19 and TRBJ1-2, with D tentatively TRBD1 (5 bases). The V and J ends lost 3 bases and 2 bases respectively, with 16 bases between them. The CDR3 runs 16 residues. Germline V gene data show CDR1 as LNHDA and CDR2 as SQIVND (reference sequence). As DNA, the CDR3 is TGTGCCAGTAGTATCGGGTGGGGCCGGTTAAACTATGGCTACACCTTC. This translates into CASSIGWGRLNYGYTF. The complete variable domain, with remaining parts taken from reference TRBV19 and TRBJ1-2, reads DGGITQSPKYLFRKEGQNVTLSCEQNLNHDAMYWYRQDPGQGLRLIYYSQIVNDFQKGDIAEGYSVSREKKESFPLTVTSAQKNPTAFYLCASSIGWGRLNYGYTFGSGTRLTVV.

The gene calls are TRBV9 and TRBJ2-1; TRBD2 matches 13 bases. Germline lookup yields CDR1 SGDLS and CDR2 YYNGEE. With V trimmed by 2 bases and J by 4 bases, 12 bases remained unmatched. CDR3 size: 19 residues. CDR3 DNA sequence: TGTGCCAGCAGCGTCGGACTAGCGGGGGCCTACCGGGGTTACAATGAGCAGTTCTTC. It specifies CASSVGLAGAYRGYNEQFF.

For the CDR3, the DNA is TGCGCCAGCAGCTCGGGGGAGGGTATTGGTTCACCCCTCCACTTT. Its protein product is CASSSGEGIGSPLHF. The chain combines TRBV5-1 with TRBJ1-6; tentative D call: TRBD1 (5 bases). The length of the CDR3 is 15 residues. The germline V gene has CDR1 SGHRS and CDR2 YFSETQ. V lost 3 bases and J lost 9, with 16 bases in between. Full variable domain (outside the CDR3, taken from reference TRBV5-1 and TRBJ1-6): KAGVTQTPRYLIKTRGQQVTLSCSPISGHRSVSWYQQTPGQGLQFLFEYFSETQRNKGNFPGRFSGRQFSNSRSEMNVSTLELGDSALYLCASSSGEGIGSPLHFGNGTRLTVT.

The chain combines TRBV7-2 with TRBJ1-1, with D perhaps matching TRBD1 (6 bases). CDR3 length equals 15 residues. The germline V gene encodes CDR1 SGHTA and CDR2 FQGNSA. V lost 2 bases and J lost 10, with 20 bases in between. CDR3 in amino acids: CASSLSSGGAGGAFF. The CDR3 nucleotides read TGTGCCAGCAGCTTATCTAGTGGGGGGGCGGGGGGAGCTTTCTTT.

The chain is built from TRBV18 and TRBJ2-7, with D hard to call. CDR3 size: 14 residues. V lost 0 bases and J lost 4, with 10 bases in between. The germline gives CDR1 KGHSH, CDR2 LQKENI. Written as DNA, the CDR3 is TGTGCCAGCTCACCACCGGTCAGGTATTACGAGCAGTACTTC. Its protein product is CASSPPVRYYEQYF.

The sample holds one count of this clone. This CDR3 reads CASSSSGTPGAQYF. The CDR3 DNA reads as TGTGCCAGCAGCTCCTCCGGGACCCCAGGGGCCCAGTACTTC. The chain carries TRBV7-2 and TRBJ2-5, with D perhaps TRBD1 (6 bases). CDR1 is SGHTA and CDR2 is FQGNSA in the germline V gene. V was shortened by 4 bases and J by 9 bases, with 18 bases between the two germline ends. CDR3 length: 14 amino acids.

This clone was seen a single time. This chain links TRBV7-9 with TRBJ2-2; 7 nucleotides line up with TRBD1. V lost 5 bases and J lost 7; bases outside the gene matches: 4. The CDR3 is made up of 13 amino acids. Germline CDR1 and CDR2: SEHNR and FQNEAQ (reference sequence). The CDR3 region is CASSAGGSGELFF. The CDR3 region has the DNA TGTGCCAGCAGCGCAGGGGGTAGCGGGGAGCTGTTTTTT. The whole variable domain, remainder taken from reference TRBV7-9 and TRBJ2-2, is DTGVSQNPRHKITKRGQNVTFRCDPISEHNRLYWYRQTLGQGPEFLTYFQNEAQLEKSRLLSDRFSAERPKGSFSTLEIQRTEQGDSAMYLCASSAGGSGELFFGEGSRLTVL.

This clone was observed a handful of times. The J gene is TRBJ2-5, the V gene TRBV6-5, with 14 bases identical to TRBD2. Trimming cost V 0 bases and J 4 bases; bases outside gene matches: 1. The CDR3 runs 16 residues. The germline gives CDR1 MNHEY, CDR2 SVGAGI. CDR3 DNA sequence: TGTGCCAGCAGTTACTCCGGGACTAGCGGGGGAGAGACCCAGTACTTC. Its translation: CASSYSGTSGGETQYF.

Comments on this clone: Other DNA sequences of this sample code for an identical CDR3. Written as DNA, the CDR3 is TGTGCCAGCAGCTTGCCCGGCGGGGGAACTGAAGCTTTCTTT. Translating gives CASSLPGGGTEAFF. The V and J genes are TRBV7-8 and TRBJ1-1, with D possibly TRBD1 on 5 matching bases. The CDR3 loop spans 14 amino acids. Germline CDR1 reads SGHVS; CDR2 reads FQNEAQ. V dropped 3 bases and J dropped 5 bases, with 13 bases sitting between them.